This TCR beta chain is from a study of CDR3 diversity in severe acne (dated by TCRdb to 2018 to 2020). From its cysteine to its phenylalanine, the CDR3 spans 14 amino acids. Only the CDR3 DNA stays, 42 bases, in frame from base 1. CDR1 is given as DFQATT and CDR2 as SNEGSKA, both from the germline V gene (reference sequence). Clipping removes 3 bases from V and 8 bases from J, with 6 as the unmatched junction base count. Libraries were constructed by PCR. TCRdb shows the sequencer as Illumina HiSeq 2000. TCRdb took the public reads, trimmed them with fastp at Q25, ran MiXCR for clone calling and kept in-frame beta chains. CDR3 protein duplicates are merged, each entry listing the most common genes and DNA. For this sample there are around 83,000 distinct CDR3 sequences; roughly 49% appear just once. Of the sample, 11% is held by the ten largest clones. This clonotype is medium-sized (0.01 to 0.1%). No cognate antigen has been identified for it. It has no much larger one-base neighbor in the sample; base qualities were not kept.

Sequencing used blood. The sequence was collected from a male donor with severe acne vulgaris. The rearrangement combines TRBV20-1 with TRBJ2-1; 11 bases in the junction line up with TRBD2. This receptor carries the CDR3 CSASVLAGVYEQFF. The nucleotides are TGCAGTGCTAGTGTACTAGCGGGAGTCTATGAGCAGTTCTTC.